This TCR beta chain is drawn from a study of cytomegalovirus exposure and HLA in healthy donors. V lost 5 bases and J lost 5; bases outside the gene matches: 15. Germline loops: CDR1 SNHLY, CDR2 FYNNEI. The length of the CDR3 is 17 residues. PCR involved 60 Vbeta and 13 Jbeta primers. Original processing methods: Later analysis identified 65 million to 80 million unique TCR beta chains, about 12 million shared. Profiling relied on immunoSEQ multiplex PCR, and the TCRdb table lists in-frame clones only, not all of them. That table gives V, J and clone size, and the DNA gave D and trimming. The data hold 85,000 to 95,000 clones, with around 8% observed a single time. Overall study findings and caveats: TCR beta chains associated with HLA were, in a later analysis, more clonally expanded than equally common others.

A remark on this clone: Its antigen is unknown.

This chain links TRBV2 with TRBJ1-2; 9 nucleotides line up with TRBD1. Sequencing used PBMCs. This clonotype originated in a man aged 50-60 years in good health and CMV-seronegative. CDR3 residues: CASSFSGTGRQRYGYTF. Written as DNA, the CDR3 is TGTGCCAGCAGTTTTTCCGGGACAGGGCGTCAGAGGTATGGCTACACCTTC.